The 7 T cell receptor beta chains below all came from one sample that was sequenced in a study of T cells after yellow fever vaccination. TCRdb redid the calling of the 5' RACE reads with MiXCR, one entry per CDR3 protein. The table records 150,000 to 200,000 distinct CDR3 sequences, 11% of them present only once. The input for sequencing was CD8+ T cells sorted from PBMCs, taken 15 days after the yellow fever booster vaccination. The source of these receptors is a man between 18 and 29 years old who received the YFV17D yellow fever vaccine.

This chain connects TRBV27 to TRBJ2-1; TRBD2 agrees at 9 bases. CDR1 is MNHEY, CDR2 SMNVEV, per germline (reference sequence). The CDR3 extends over 14 amino acids. With 4 bases clipped from V and 10 bases from J, the junction kept 8 bases outside the gene matches. CDR3: CASSWAGGPQEQFF. The CDR3 DNA reads as TGTGCCAGCAGTTGGGCGGGGGGGCCACAGGAGCAGTTCTTC.

The J gene is TRBJ2-3, the V gene TRBV5-1; 7 nucleotides align to TRBD2. J lost 0 bases, V lost 4 bases, and 8 bases had no gene match. Per the germline V gene, CDR1 is SGHRS and CDR2 is YFSETQ. CDR3 length: 16 amino acids. CDR3 region: CASSPRGGGSTDTQYF. The DNA of the CDR3 is TGCGCCAGCAGCCCACGCGGCGGGGGAAGCACAGATACGCAGTATTTT. Full variable domain (outside the CDR3, taken from reference TRBV5-1 and TRBJ2-3): KAGVTQTPRYLIKTRGQQVTLSCSPISGHRSVSWYQQTPGQGLQFLFEYFSETQRNKGNFPGRFSGRQFSNSRSEMNVSTLELGDSALYLCASSPRGGGSTDTQYFGPGTRLTVL.

This clonotype was found a few times. V usage is TRBV6-5 and J usage is TRBJ1-2, with D possibly TRBD1 on 5 matching bases. The length of the CDR3 is 14 residues. The ends were cut back, 2 bases at V and 6 bases at J, with 13 bases in the middle. Germline CDR1 reads MNHEY; CDR2 reads SVGAGI. The CDR3 sequence is CASSYGDGRHGYTF. The CDR3, as DNA: TGTGCCAGCAGTTACGGGGACGGCCGACATGGCTACACCTTC.

Ten or more counts support this clonotype. One junction end disagrees with the germline gene, perhaps due to a read error. J is TRBJ2-3 and V is TRBV7-8; D ambiguous. Per the germline V gene, CDR1 is SGHVS and CDR2 is FQNEAQ. This CDR3 contains 12 residues. In DNA form, the CDR3 reads TGTGCCAGCAGCTCCCCTAACAGCCCTCGGTGTTTT. Its protein product is CASSSPNSPRCF.

V usage is TRBV12-3 or TRBV12-4 and J usage is TRBJ1-1; D is uncertain. The ends were cut back, 4 bases at V and 6 bases at J, with 12 bases in the middle. This CDR3 is built from 13 residues. CDR3 in DNA: TGTGCCAGCAGTTGGGGAGGAGTGGCTGAAGCTTTCTTT. Its protein product is CASSWGGVAEAFF.

The chain combines TRBV12-3 or TRBV12-4 with TRBJ2-7; 7 bases are a match to TRBD2. J lost 3 bases, V lost 8 bases, and 7 bases had no gene match. The CDR3 runs 13 residues. The DNA for the CDR3 is TGTGCCAGCGGGGCTAGCGGCATCTACGAGCAGTACTTC. Translated: CASGASGIYEQYF.

A few counts support this clonotype. J is TRBJ1-1 and V is TRBV19; tentative D call: TRBD1 (6 bases). Germline CDR1 is LNHDA and CDR2 is SQIVND (reference sequence). Trimming took off 10 bases at V and 1 base at J, with 13 bases between the two ends. The CDR3 totals 13 residues. CDR3 nucleotides: TGTGCCACCCGACAGGTCCGGAACACTGAAGCTTTCTTT. Protein sequence: CATRQVRNTEAFF.